The next 11 T cell receptor beta chains were all read from a single sample in a study of blood T cell repertoires in COVID-19 (dated by TCRdb to about 2020). The library was generated by the immunoSEQ multiplex PCR assay. TCRdb limited this immuneACCESS table to in-frame rearrangements with V and J called. A share of clones is missing; checked studies link under half to unresolved V genes, and the rest is unexplained. Present in this sample are about 230,000 clones, about 79% of which were seen just once. The ten largest account for around 1.5% of the sample. The sequenced sample consisted of peripheral blood. The receptors come from a woman between 40 and 50 years old who had recovered from COVID-19.

This chain uses TRBV6-5 with TRBJ2-5; tentatively, D is TRBD2 (7 bases). Trimming removed 6 bases from V and 5 bases from J, with 10 bases in between. The CDR3 runs 12 residues. Germline V CDR1 and CDR2: MNHEY, SVGAGI. The CDR3 sequence is CASRGGLETQYF. CDR3 in DNA: TGTGCCAGCAGGGGGGGGCTTGAGACCCAGTACTTC.

CDR3 sequence reads: CAWGASGGPPGELFF. The CDR3 nucleotides read TGTGCCTGGGGCGCTAGCGGGGGGCCACCCGGGGAGCTGTTTTTT. The gene calls are TRBV30 and TRBJ2-2; 11 nucleotides line up with TRBD2. The V gene end was trimmed by 5 bases and the J gene end by 6 bases; junction bases not matched to a gene: 8. The length of the CDR3 is 15 residues. In germline, CDR1 is GTSNPN, CDR2 SVGIG (reference sequence).

The chain employs TRBV28 and TRBJ1-3, with 9 bases aligning to TRBD1. The germline gives CDR1 MDHEN, CDR2 SYDVKM. Trimming took 6 bases from V and 0 from J; bases not matched to a gene: 6. The CDR3 sequence is 16 residues long. The CDR3 spells CASSPTGGTSGNTIYF. The CDR3 DNA sequence: TGTGCCAGCAGCCCGACAGGGGGGACCTCTGGAAACACCATATATTTT.

The chain recombines TRBV6-1 with TRBJ2-3; D is perhaps TRBD1 (6 bases). Trimming shortened V by 3 bases and J by 4 bases, and 11 bases separated the two germline ends. The CDR3 has 14 residues. Germline V gene data show CDR1 as MNHNS and CDR2 as SASEGT. The CDR3 DNA reads as TGTGCCAGCAGTGAGGGGCAGGGGCCAGATACGCAGTATTTT. It encodes CASSEGQGPDTQYF.

The chain couples TRBV10-3 to TRBJ2-7; TRBD2 matches 7 bases. The CDR3 consists of 13 residues. The ends lost 3 bases at V and 3 bases at J; junction bases unmatched: 2. Germline-derived CDR1 and CDR2 are ENHRY and SYGVKD. CDR3 sequence: CAISDSGGYEQYF. CDR3 bases: TGTGCCATCAGTGACTCGGGGGGCTACGAGCAGTACTTC.

The chain links TRBV4-2 to TRBJ2-5; D not resolved. V dropped 0 bases and J dropped 5 bases, with 7 bases sitting between them. This CDR3 comprises 13 residues. CDR1 and CDR2 from the germline V gene are LGHNA and YNFKEQ. CDR3 sequence (DNA): TGTGCCAGCAGCCAAGATCTGCGGGAGACCCAGTACTTC. It is translated as CASSQDLRETQYF.

The rearrangement joins TRBV5-1 to TRBJ1-1; possible D gene TRBD1, 6 bases. V was shortened by 4 bases and J by 2 bases, with 18 bases between the two germline ends. The CDR3 is 16 amino acids. Germline V gene lookup returns CDR1 SGHRS and CDR2 YFSETQ. CDR3 nucleotides: TGCGCCAGCAGCACTGCTTTTGGGACACCCAACACTGAAGCTTTCTTT. This translates into CASSTAFGTPNTEAFF.

The chain has TRBV5-8 and TRBJ1-2; TRBD1 agrees at 7 bases. The CDR3 length is 16 residues. CDR1 and CDR2 (germline): SGHTS, YDEGEE. V shed 2 bases and J 7 bases; nucleotides not matched to a gene: 14. In DNA form, the CDR3 reads TGTGCCAGCAGCTTTAATTGGAACAGGGGAGGAAGTGGCTACACCTTC. Its translation: CASSFNWNRGGSGYTF.

This rearrangement joins TRBV30 to TRBJ1-2, with D tentatively TRBD1 (6 bases). V shed 4 bases and J shed 8 bases, with 26 bases lying between them. Germline V gene sequence: CDR1 GTSNPN, CDR2 SVGIG (reference sequence). The CDR3 runs to 16 residues. The CDR3 nucleotides are TGTGCCTGGAAGCCCCCGAACGTTGGGGGCGCGAAGGGCTACACCTTC. Amino acids: CAWKPPNVGGAKGYTF.

The chain couples TRBV9 to TRBJ2-1, with TRBD1 matching over 8 bases. Germline-derived CDR1 and CDR2 are SGDLS and YYNGEE. The trim removed 1 base at V and 10 bases at J, leaving 10 bases unmatched. The CDR3 has 15 amino acids. CDR3 sequence reads: CASSVTGQGRNEQFF. The CDR3 DNA follows: TGTGCCAGCAGCGTAACAGGACAGGGCAGAAACGAGCAGTTCTTC.

V usage is TRBV7-2 and J usage is TRBJ2-3; 12 bases are a match to TRBD2. The CDR3 has 17 residues. Losses at the gene ends were 4 bases for V and 5 bases for J; bases not matched to a gene: 10. Per the germline V gene, CDR1 is SGHTA and CDR2 is FQGNSA. CDR3 coding DNA: TGTGCCAGCAGCTCCGCTCGGACTAGCGGGGACGGAGATACGCAGTATTTT. Translation gives CASSSARTSGDGDTQYF.